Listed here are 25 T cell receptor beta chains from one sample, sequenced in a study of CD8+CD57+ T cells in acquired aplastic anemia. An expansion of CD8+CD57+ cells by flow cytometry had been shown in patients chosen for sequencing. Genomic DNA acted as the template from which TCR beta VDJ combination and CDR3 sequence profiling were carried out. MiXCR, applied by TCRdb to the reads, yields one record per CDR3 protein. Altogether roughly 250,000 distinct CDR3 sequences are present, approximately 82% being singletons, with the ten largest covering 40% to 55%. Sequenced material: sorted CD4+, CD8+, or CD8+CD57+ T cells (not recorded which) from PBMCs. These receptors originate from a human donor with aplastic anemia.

The DNA for the CDR3 is TGTGCCAGCAGCCGAGGGACGCTCAATGGTGCATGGAATGAAAAACTGTTTTTT. Translation gives CASSRGTLNGAWNEKLFF. The chain recombines TRBV7-8 with TRBJ1-4, with a weak D call TRBD1 (5 bases). The germline V and J ends were trimmed by 5 bases and 5 bases, with 24 bases remaining between them. The CDR3 is 18 residues long. Germline V gene sequence: CDR1 SGHVS, CDR2 FQNEAQ.

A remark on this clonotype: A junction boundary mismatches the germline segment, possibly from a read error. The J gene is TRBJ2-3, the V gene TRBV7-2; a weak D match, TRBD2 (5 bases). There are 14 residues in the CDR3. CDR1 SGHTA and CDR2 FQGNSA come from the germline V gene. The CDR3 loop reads CASSLGPTTSKQTF. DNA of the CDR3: TGTGCCAGCAGCTTGGGCCCAACAACTAGTAAACAGACTTTT.

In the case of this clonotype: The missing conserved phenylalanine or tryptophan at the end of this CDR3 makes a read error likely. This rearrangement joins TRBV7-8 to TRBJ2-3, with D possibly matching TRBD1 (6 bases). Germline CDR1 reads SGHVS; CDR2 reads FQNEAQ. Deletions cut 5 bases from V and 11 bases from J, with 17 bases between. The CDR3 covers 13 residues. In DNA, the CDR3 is TGTGCCAGCAGCGTAGGGGGTCAGGAGATGCAGTATGTG. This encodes CASSVGGQEMQYV.

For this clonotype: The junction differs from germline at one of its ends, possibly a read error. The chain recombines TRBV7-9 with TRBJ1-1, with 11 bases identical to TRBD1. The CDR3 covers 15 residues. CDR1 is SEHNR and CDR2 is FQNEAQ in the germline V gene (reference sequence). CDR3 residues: CASSPGTGGHTETFF. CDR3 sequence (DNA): TGTGCCAGCAGCCCCGGGACAGGGGGTCACACTGAAACTTTCTTT.

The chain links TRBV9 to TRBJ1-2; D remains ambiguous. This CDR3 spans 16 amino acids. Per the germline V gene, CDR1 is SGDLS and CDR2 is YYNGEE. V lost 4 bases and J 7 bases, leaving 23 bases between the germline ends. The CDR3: CASSLGSDRLYFGYTF. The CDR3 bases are TGTGCCAGCAGCTTGGGGTCAGATAGGCTGTATTTTGGCTACACCTTC.

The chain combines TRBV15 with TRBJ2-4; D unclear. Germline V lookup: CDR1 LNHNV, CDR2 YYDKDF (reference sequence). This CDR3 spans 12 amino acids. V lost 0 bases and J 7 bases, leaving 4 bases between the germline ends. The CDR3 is CATSRDGNIQYF. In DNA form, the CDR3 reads TGTGCCACCAGCAGAGATGGGAACATTCAGTACTTC.

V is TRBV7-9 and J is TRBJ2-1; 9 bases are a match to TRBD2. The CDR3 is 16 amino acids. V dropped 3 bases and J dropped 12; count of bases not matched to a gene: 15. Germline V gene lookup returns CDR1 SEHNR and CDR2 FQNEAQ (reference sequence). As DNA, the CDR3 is TGTGCCAGCAGCTTTCATCCAAGCGGGGGGAGCCTTTCGCAGTTCTTC. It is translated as CASSFHPSGGSLSQFF.

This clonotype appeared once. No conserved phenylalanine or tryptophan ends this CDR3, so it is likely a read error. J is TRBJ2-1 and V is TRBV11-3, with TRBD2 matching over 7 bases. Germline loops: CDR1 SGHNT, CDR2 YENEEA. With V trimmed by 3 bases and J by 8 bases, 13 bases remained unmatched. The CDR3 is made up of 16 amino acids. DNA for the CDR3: TGTGCCAGCAGCTTTGATCGAACCGGGGGGAGCGATGAGCAGTTCTCC. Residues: CASSFDRTGGSDEQFS.

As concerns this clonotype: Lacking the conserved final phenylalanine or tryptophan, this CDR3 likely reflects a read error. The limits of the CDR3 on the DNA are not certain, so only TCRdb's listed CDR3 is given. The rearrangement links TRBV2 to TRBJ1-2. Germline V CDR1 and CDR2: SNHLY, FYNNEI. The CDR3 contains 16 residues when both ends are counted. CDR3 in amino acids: CASRVGSGRGNEQFFG.

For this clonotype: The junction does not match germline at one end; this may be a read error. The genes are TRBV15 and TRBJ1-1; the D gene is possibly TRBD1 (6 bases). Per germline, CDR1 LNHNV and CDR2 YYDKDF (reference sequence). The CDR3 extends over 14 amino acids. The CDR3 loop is CASSLRQVTTEAFF. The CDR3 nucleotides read TGTGCCAGCAGCTTGCGACAGGTGACCACTGAAGCCTTCTTT.

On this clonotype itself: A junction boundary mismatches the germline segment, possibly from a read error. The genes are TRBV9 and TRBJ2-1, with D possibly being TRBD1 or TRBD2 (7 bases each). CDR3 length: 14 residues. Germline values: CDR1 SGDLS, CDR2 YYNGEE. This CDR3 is CASSSGGDYRNQLF. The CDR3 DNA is TGTGCCAGCAGCTCAGGGGGGGACTACCGCAATCAGCTCTTC.

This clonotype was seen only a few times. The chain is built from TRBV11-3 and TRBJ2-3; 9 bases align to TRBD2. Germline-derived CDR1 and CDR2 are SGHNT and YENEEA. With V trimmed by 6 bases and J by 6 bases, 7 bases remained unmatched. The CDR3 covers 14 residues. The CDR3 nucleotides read TGTGCCAGCAGTTCTAGCGGGACTTCCGATACGCAGTATTTT. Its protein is CASSSSGTSDTQYF.

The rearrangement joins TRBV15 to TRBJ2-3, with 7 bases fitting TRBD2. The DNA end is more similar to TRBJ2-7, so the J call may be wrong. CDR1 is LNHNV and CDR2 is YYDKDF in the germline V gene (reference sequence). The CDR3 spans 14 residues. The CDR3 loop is CGASGDSGQDTQYF. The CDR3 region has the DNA TGTGGTGCCAGCGGGGACTCCGGCCAAGATACGCAGTACTTC.

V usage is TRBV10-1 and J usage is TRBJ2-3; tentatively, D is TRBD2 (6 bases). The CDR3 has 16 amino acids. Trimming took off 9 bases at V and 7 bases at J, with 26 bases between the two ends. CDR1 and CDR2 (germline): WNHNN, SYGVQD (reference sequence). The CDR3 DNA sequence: TGCGCCAGTAGTAGGACTACTAGGAGTCCCTCATATACGCAGTATTTT. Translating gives CASSRTTRSPSYTQYF.

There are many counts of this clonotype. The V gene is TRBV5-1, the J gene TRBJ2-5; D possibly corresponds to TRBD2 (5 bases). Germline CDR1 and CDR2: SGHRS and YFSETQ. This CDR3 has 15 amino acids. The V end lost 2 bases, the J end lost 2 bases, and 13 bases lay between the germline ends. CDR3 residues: CASSLDGRRQETQYF. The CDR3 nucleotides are TGCGCCAGCAGCTTAGACGGACGGAGGCAAGAGACCCAGTACTTC.

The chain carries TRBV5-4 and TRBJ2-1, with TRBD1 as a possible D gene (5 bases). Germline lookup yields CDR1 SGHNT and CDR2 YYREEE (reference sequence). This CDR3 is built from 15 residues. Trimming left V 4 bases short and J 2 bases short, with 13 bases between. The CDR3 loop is CASSRGTGAYNEQFF. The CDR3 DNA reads TGTGCCAGCAGCAGGGGTACAGGAGCCTACAATGAGCAGTTCTTC.

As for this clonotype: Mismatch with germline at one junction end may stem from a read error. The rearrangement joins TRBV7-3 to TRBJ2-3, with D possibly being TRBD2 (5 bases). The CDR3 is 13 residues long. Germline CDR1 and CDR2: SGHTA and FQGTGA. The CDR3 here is CASGVAGTDTEHF. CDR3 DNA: TGTGCCAGCGGGGTCGCGGGCACAGATACGGAGCATTTC.

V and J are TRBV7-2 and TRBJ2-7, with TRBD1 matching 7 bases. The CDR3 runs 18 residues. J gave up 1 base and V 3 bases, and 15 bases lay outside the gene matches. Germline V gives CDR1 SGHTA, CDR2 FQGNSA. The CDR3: CASSFPRDGTALSYEQYF. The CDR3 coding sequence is TGTGCCAGCAGCTTTCCACGAGACGGGACAGCCCTTTCCTACGAGCAGTACTTC.

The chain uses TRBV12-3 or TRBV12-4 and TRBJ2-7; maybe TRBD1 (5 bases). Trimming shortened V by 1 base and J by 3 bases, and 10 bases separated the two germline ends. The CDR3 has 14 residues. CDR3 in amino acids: CASSLDRSIYEQYV. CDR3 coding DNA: TGTGCCAGCAGTTTAGACAGGAGTATCTACGAGCAGTACGTC.

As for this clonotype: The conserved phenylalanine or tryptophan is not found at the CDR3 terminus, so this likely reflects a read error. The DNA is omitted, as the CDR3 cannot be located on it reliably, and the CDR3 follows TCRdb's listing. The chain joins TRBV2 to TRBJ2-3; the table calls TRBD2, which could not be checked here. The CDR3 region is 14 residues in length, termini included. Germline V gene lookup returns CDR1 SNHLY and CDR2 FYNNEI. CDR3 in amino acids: CASRSTGGPPHEYY.

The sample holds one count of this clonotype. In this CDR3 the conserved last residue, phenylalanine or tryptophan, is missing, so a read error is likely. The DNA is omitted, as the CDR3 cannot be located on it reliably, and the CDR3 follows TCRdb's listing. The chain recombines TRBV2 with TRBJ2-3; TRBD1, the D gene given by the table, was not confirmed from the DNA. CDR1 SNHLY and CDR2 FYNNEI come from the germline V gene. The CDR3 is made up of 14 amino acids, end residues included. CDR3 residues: CASKQGNYGYTFDL.

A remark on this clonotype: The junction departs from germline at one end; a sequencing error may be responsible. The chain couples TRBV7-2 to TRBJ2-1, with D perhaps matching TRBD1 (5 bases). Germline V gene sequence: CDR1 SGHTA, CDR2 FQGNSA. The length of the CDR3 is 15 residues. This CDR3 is CASSFTQGYYSYTLF. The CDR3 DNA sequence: TGTGCCAGCAGCTTTACCCAGGGTTATTACAGCTACACCCTCTTC.

The DNA for the CDR3 is TGTGCCAGTAGTATAGATCTGGGGGTTAATTCACCCCTCCACTTT. Amino acid sequence: CASSIDLGVNSPLHF. V is TRBV19 and J is TRBJ1-6; TRBD1 is a possible D gene (5 bases). Germline V gives CDR1 LNHDA, CDR2 SQIVND (reference sequence). Trimming left V 0 bases short and J 6 bases short, with 9 bases between. There are 15 residues in the CDR3. The whole variable domain, remainder taken from reference TRBV19 and TRBJ1-6, is DGGITQSPKYLFRKEGQNVTLSCEQNLNHDAMYWYRQDPGQGLRLIYYSQIVNDFQKGDIAEGYSVSREKKESFPLTVTSAQKNPTAFYLCASSIDLGVNSPLHFGNGTRLTVT.

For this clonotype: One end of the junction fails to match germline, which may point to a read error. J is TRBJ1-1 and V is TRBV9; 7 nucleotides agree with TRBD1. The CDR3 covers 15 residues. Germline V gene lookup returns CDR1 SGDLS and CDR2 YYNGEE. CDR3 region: CASSVDLTGNSDAFF. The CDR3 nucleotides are TGTGCCAGCAGCGTAGATCTGACAGGGAACTCTGACGCTTTCTTT.

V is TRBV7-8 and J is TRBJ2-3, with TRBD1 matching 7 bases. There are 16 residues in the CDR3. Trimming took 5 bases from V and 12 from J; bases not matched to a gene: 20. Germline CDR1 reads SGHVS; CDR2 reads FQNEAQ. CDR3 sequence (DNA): TGTGCCAGCAGCCCTCATCCAGACGGGACAGCCCTTACCCAGTATTTT. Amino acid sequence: CASSPHPDGTALTQYF.